This TCR beta chain was sequenced for a study of breast tumors, draining lymph nodes, adjacent tissues. Study-level points and caveats: Data fit most tumor T cells coming from lymph node, expanding in tumor. Tumors had less TCR diversity than lymph nodes, more than nontumor tissue. That most tumor T cells come from lymph nodes remained unproven.

TCRdb processed the multiplex PCR reads anew with MiXCR; each CDR3 protein has one entry. This table holds about 63,000 distinct CDR3 sequences, roughly 59% found once. Note on this clonotype: Its antigen is unidentified.

This receptor was obtained from a female donor with breast cancer. Some clones in this sample may be carry-over from other donors' samples. Sequencing used breast tumor tissue.

For the CDR3, the DNA is TGTGCCAGCAGCTTAAGGAGTATAGGGGGTTATAATTCACCCCTCCACTTT. It codes for CASSLRSIGGYNSPLHF. This chain uses TRBV7-9 with TRBJ1-6, with D possibly TRBD1 on 6 matching bases. Germline V CDR1 and CDR2: SEHNR, FQNEAQ (reference sequence). With 2 bases removed from V and 4 bases from J, the gap between germline ends came to 15 bases. The CDR3 extends over 17 amino acids.